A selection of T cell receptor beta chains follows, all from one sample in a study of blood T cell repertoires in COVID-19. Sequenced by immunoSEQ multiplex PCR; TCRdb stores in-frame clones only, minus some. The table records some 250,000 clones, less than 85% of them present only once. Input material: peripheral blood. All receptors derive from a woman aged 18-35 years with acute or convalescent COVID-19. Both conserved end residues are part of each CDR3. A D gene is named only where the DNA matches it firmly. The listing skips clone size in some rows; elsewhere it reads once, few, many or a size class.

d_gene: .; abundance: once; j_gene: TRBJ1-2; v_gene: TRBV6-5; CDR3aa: CASSPSTSLYGYTF; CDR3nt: TGTGCCAGCAGTCCATCGACAAGCCTCTATGGCTACACCTTC
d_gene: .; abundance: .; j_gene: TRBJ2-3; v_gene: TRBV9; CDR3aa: CASSPGQMRDTQYF; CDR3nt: TGTGCCAGCAGCCCAGGACAGATGAGAGATACGCAGTATTTT
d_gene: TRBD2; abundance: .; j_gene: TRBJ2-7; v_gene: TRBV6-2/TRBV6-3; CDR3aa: CASSYSASGSYEQYF; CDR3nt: TGTGCCAGCAGTTACTCGGCTAGCGGGAGCTACGAGCAGTACTTC
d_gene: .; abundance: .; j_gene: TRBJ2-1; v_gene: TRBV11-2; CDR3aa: CASSLDLRYNEQFF; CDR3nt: TGTGCCAGCAGCTTAGATCTCCGGTACAATGAGCAGTTCTTC
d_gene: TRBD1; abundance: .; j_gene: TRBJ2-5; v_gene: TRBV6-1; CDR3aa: CASSENRGGETQYF; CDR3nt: TGTGCCAGCAGTGAAAACAGGGGTGGAGAGACCCAGTACTTC
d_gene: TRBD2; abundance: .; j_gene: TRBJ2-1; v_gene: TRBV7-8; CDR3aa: CASSLVTSGWQFF; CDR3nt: TGTGCCAGCAGCTTAGTGACTAGCGGGTGGCAGTTCTTC
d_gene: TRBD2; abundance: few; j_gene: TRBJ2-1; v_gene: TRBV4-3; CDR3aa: CASSQTSGSLFSYNEQFF; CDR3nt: TGCGCCAGCAGCCAGACTAGCGGGAGTCTTTTCTCCTACAATGAGCAGTTCTTC
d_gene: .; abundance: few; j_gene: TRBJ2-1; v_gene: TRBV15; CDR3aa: CATSRAGLVSNEQFF; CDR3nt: TGTGCCACCAGCAGAGCGGGACTGGTCTCCAATGAGCAGTTCTTC
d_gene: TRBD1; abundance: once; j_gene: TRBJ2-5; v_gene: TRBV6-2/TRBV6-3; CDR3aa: CASRPTGVRETQYF; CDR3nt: TGTGCCAGCAGACCTACAGGGGTTCGAGAGACCCAGTACTTC
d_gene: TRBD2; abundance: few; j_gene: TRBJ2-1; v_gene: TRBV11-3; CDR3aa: CASSLDGSGGPYNEQFF; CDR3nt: TGTGCCAGCAGCCTAGACGGGTCGGGAGGGCCGTACAATGAGCAGTTCTTC
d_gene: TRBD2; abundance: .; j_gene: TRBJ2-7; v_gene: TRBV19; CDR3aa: CASSPKGLAGGRKPSEQYF; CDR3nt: TGTGCCAGTAGCCCAAAAGGACTAGCGGGAGGGCGAAAACCCTCCGAGCAGTACTTC
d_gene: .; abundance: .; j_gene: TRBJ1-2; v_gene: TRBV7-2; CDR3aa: CASSLGTGYYGYTF; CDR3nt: TGTGCCAGCAGCTTAGGTACAGGGTACTATGGCTACACCTTC
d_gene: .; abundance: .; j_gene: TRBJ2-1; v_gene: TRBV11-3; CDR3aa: CASSLEAVTGDNEQFF; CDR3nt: TGTGCCAGCAGCTTAGAGGCGGTCACGGGGGACAATGAGCAGTTCTTC
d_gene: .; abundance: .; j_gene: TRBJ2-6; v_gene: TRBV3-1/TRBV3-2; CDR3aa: CASSQNRQIPGANVLTF; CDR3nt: TGTGCCAGCAGCCAAAACCGACAGATCCCCGGGGCCAACGTCCTGACTTTC
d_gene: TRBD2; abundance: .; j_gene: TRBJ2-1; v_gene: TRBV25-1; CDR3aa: CASSAVSGGYNEQFF; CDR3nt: TGTGCCAGCAGTGCTGTAAGCGGGGGCTACAATGAGCAGTTCTTC
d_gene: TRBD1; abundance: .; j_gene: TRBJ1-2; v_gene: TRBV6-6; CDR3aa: CASSQQGGGYGYTF; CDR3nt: TGTGCCAGCAGTCAACAGGGGGGAGGCTATGGCTACACCTTC
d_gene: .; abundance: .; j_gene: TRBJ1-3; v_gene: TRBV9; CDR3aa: CASSVDSLSGNTIYF; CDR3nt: TGTGCCAGCAGCGTCGACAGCCTCTCTGGAAACACCATATATTTT
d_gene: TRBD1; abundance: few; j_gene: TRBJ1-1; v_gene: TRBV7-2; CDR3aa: CASSSTGWTEAFF; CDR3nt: TGTGCCAGCAGCTCGACAGGGTGGACTGAAGCTTTCTTT
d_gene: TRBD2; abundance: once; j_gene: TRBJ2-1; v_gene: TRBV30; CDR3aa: CAWSVEAAGAYNEQFF; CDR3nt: TGTGCCTGGAGTGTAGAGGCGGCGGGAGCCTACAATGAGCAGTTCTTC